This TCR beta chain was obtained from a study of metastatic and nonmetastatic thyroid tumors. V lost 4 bases and J lost 4; bases outside the gene matches: 6. Germline-derived CDR1 and CDR2 are SGHDT and YYEEEE. CDR3 length: 14 amino acids. TCRdb called clones again from the PCR reads with MiXCR. The table lists 40,000 to 55,000 clones, 15% to 20% of them singletons. All patients reached thyroid surgery having received no treatment beforehand. J is TRBJ2-7 and V is TRBV5-6, with TRBD1 matching over 9 bases. This clonotype was sampled from a female donor with papillary thyroid cancer or a benign thyroid nodule (not recorded which). Some clones in this sample may be carry-over from other donors' samples. Input material: blood. The CDR3 nucleotides read TGTGCCAGCAGCCGGACAGGGGAACGATACGAGCAGTACTTC. Its protein is CASSRTGERYEQYF.